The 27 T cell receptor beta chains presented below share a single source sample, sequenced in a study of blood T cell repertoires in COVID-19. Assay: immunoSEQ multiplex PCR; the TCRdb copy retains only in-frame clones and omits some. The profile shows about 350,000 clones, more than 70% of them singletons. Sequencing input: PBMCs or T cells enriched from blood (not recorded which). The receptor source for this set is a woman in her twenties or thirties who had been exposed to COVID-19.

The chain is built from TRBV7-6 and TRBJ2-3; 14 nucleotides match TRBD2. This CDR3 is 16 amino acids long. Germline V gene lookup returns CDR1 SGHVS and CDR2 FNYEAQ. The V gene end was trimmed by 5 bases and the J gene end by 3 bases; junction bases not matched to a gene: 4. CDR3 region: CASSTGLAGGTDTQYF. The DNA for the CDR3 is TGTGCCAGCAGCACCGGACTAGCGGGAGGTACAGATACGCAGTATTTT.

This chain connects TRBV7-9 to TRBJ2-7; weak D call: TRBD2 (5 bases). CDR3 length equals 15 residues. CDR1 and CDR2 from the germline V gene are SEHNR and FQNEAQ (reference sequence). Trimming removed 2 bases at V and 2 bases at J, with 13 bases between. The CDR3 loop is CASSLLTRKTYEQYF. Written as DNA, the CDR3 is TGTGCCAGCAGCTTACTTACTAGAAAAACCTACGAGCAGTACTTC.

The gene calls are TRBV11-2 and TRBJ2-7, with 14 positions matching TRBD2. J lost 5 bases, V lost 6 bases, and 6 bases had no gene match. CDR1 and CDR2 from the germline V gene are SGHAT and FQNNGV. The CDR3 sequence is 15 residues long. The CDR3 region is CASSSTSGRADEQYF. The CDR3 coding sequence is TGTGCCAGCAGTTCGACTAGCGGGAGGGCCGACGAGCAGTACTTC.

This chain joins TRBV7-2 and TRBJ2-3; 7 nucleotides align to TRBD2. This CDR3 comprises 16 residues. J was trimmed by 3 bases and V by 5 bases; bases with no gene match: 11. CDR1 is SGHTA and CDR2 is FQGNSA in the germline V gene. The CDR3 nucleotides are TGTGCCAGCAGCCCAAGCGGGGCCGGCGGTACAGATACGCAGTATTTT. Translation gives CASSPSGAGGTDTQYF.

The CDR3 region has the DNA TGTGCCAGCAGTCTCAGCTCTAGCGGGAGTCCCTACGAGCAGTACTTC. Protein sequence: CASSLSSSGSPYEQYF. The J gene is TRBJ2-7, the V gene TRBV28, with TRBD2 identical over 10 bases. V shed 5 bases, J shed 2 bases, and the junction held 9 bases outside the gene matches. The germline CDR1 and CDR2 sequences are MDHEN and SYDVKM. CDR3 length: 16 amino acids. Supplemented by reference TRBV28 and TRBJ2-7, the full variable domain reads DVKVTQSSRYLVKRTGEKVFLECVQDMDHENMFWYRQDPGLGLRLIYFSYDVKMKEKGDIPEGYSVSREKKERFSLILESASTNQTSMYLCASSLSSSGSPYEQYFGPGTRLTVT.

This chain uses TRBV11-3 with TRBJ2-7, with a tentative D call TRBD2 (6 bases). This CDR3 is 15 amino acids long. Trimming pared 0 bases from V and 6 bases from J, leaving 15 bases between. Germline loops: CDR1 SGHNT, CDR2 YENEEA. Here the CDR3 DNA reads TGTGCCAGCAGCTTAGACCGGGCTAGCGCAATCGAGCAGTACTTC. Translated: CASSLDRASAIEQYF. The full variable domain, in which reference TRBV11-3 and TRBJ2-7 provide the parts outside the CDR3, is EAGVVQSPRYKIIEKKQPVAFWCNPISGHNTLYWYLQNLGQGPELLIRYENEEAVDDSQLPKDRFSAERLKGVDSTLKIQPAELGDSAVYLCASSLDRASAIEQYFGPGTRLTVT.

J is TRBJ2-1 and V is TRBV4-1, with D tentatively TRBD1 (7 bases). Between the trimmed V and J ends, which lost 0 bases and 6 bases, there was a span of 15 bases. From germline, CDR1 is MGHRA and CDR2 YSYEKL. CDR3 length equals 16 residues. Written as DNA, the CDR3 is TGCGCCAGCAGCCAAGAACCAGGGGGAGCGGGCAATGAGCAGTTCTTC. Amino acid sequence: CASSQEPGGAGNEQFF.

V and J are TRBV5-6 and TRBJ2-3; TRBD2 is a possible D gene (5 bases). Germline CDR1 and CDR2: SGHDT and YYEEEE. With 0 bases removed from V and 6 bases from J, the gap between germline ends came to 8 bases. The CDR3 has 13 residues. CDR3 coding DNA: TGTGCCAGCAGCTTGGGGAAGCGGGATACGCAGTATTTT. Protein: CASSLGKRDTQYF.

CDR3 in amino acids: CASRRDRGPYEQYF. As DNA, the CDR3 is TGTGCCAGCCGAAGGGACAGGGGTCCCTACGAGCAGTACTTC. The gene calls are TRBV28 and TRBJ2-7; 10 nucleotides match TRBD1. The CDR3 loop spans 14 amino acids. Per the germline V gene, CDR1 is MDHEN and CDR2 is SYDVKM. The ends lost 8 bases at V and 2 bases at J; junction bases unmatched: 6.

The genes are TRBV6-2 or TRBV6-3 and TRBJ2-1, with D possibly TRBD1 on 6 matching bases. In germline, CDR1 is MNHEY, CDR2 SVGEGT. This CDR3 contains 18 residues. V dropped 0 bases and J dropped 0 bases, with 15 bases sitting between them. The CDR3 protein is CASSYSLVWDNSYNEQFF. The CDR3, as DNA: TGTGCCAGCAGTTACTCCCTAGTATGGGACAACTCCTACAATGAGCAGTTCTTC.

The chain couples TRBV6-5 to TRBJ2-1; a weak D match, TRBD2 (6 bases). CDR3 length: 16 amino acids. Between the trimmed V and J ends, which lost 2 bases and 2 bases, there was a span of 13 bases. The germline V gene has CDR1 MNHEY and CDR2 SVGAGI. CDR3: CASSYAGRGTYNEQFF. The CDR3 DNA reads TGTGCCAGCAGTTACGCGGGAAGGGGCACCTACAATGAGCAGTTCTTC.

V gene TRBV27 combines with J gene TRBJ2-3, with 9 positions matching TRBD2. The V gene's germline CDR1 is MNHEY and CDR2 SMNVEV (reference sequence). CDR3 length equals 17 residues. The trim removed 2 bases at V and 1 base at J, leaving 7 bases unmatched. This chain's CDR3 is CASSLGVAGVGTDTQYF. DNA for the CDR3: TGTGCCAGCAGTTTAGGAGTAGCGGGAGTTGGCACAGATACGCAGTATTTT.

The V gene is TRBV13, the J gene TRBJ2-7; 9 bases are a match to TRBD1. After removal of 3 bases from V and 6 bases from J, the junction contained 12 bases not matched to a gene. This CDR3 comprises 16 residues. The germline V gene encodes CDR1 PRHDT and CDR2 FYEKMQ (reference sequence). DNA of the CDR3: TGTGCCAGCAGCTTCTCCCCGGGACAGGGAGGCCCCGAGCAGTACTTC. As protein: CASSFSPGQGGPEQYF.

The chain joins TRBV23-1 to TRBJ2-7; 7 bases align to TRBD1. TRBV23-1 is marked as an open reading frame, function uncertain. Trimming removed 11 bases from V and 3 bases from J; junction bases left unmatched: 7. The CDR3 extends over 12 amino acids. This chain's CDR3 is CAGPDRDYEQYF. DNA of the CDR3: TGCGCCGGACCAGACAGGGACTACGAGCAGTACTTC.

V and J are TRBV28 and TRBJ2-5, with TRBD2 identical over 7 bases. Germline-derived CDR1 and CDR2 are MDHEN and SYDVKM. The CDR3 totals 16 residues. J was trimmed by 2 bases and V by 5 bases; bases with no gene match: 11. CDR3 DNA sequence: TGTGCCAGCAGTCCTGAATTGGGAGGGAGGCAAGAGACCCAGTACTTC. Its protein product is CASSPELGGRQETQYF. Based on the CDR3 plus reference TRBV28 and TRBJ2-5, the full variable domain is DVKVTQSSRYLVKRTGEKVFLECVQDMDHENMFWYRQDPGLGLRLIYFSYDVKMKEKGDIPEGYSVSREKKERFSLILESASTNQTSMYLCASSPELGGRQETQYFGPGTRLLVL.

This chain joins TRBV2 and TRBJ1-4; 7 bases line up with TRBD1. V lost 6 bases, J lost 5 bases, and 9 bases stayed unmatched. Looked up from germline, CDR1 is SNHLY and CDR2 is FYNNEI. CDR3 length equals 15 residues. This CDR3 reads CASSSRGTVNEKLFF. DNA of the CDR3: TGTGCCAGCAGCTCACGCGGGACAGTAAATGAAAAACTGTTTTTT.

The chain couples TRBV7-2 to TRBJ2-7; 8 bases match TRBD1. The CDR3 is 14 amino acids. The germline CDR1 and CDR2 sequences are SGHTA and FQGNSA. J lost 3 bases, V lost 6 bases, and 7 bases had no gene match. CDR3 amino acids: CASRTGQDHYEQYF. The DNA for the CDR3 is TGTGCCAGCAGGACGGGACAGGACCACTACGAGCAGTACTTC. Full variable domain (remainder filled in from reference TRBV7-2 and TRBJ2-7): GAGVSQSPSNKVTEKGKDVELRCDPISGHTALYWYRQSLGQGLEFLIYFQGNSAPDKSGLPSDRFSAERTGGSVSTLTIQRTQQEDSAVYLCASRTGQDHYEQYFGPGTRLTVT.

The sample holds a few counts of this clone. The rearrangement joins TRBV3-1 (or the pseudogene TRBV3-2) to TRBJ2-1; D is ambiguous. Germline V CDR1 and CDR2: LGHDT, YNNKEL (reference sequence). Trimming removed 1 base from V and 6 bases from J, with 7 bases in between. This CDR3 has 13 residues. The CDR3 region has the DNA TGTGCCAGCAGCCAAGGCAACTCCAATGAGCAGTTCTTC. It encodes CASSQGNSNEQFF.

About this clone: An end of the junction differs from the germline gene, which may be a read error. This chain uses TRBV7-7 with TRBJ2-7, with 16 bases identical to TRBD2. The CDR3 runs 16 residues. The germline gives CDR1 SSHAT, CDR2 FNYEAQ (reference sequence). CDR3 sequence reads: CASSLGLAGGPDEQYF. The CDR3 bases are TGTGCTAGCAGCCTGGGACTAGCGGGAGGGCCCGACGAGCAGTACTTC.

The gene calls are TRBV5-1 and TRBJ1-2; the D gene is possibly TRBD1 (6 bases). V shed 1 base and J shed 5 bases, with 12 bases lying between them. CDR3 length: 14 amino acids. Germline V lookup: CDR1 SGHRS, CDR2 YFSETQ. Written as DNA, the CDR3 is TGCGCCAGCAGCTTGAGTAGGACAGAGTATGGCTACACCTTC. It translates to CASSLSRTEYGYTF.

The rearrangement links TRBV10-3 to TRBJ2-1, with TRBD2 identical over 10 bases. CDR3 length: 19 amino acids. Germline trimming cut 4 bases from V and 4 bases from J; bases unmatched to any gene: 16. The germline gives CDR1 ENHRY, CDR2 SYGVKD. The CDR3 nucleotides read TGTGCCATCAGTGCAGGGGGGCTAGCGGGAGTGGTGGCTTACAATGAGCAGTTCTTC. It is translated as CAISAGGLAGVVAYNEQFF.

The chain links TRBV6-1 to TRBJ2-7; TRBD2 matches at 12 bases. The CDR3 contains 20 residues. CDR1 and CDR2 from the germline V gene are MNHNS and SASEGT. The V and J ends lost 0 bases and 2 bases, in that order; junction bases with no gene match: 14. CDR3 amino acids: CASSEAPSGRAGFPAYEQYF. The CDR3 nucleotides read TGTGCCAGCAGTGAAGCCCCTAGCGGGAGGGCCGGATTCCCTGCCTACGAGCAGTACTTC.

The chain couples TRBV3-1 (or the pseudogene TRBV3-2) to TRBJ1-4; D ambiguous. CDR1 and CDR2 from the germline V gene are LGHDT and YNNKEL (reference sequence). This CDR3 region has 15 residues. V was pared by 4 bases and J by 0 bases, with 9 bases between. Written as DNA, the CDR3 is TGTGCCAGCAGCCTTCTGGCAGCAACTAATGAAAAACTGTTTTTT. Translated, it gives CASSLLAATNEKLFF.

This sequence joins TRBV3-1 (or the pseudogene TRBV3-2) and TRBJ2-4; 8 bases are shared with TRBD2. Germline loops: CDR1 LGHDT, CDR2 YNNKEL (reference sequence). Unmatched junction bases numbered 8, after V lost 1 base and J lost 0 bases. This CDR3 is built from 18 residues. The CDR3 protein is CASSQGTSFNLAKNIQYF. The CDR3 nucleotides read TGTGCCAGCAGCCAAGGGACTAGCTTTAACCTAGCCAAAAACATTCAGTACTTC.

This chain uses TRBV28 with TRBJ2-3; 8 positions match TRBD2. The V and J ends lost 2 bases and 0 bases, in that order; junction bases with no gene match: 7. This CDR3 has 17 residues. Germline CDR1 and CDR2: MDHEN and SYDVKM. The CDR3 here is CASSLVVSGTSTDTQYF. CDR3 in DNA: TGTGCCAGCAGTTTAGTGGTTAGCGGGACTAGCACAGATACGCAGTATTTT.

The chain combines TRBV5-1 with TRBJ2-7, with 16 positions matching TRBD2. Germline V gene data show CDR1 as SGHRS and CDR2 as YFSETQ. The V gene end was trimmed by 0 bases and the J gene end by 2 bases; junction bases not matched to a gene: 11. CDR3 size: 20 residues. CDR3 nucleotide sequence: TGCGCCAGCAGCTTGGATATTAGGGGACTAGCGGGAGGGATCGCCTACGAGCAGTACTTC. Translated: CASSLDIRGLAGGIAYEQYF.

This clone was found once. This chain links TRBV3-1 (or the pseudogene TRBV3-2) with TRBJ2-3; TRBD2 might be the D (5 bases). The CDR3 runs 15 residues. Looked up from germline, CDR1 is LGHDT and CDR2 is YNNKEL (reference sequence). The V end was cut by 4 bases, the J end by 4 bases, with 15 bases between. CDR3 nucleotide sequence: TGTGCCAGCAGCCCGGGCCGGAGGTCCGCAGATACGCAGTATTTT. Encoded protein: CASSPGRRSADTQYF.